This T cell receptor beta chain comes out of a study of blood T cell repertoires in COVID-19. Study-level background: Some COVID-19 samples were acute and others convalescent; all came from the United States, Italy and Spain.

Donors in Cohort 3 counted as recovered after two negative PCRs, clearance, or symptom resolution. Original methodology: Scientists estimated how many nucleated cells there were by amplifying reference gene primers. Method: immunoSEQ multiplex PCR; TCRdb's copy keeps in-frame clones and lacks some. The V and J calls and the clone size are those of that table, but D and trimming were determined from the DNA. The table includes a few hundred thousand clones, about 83% detected once. This TCR came from a woman aged 35 to 49 who had recovered from COVID-19. Sequencing input: PBMCs or T cells enriched from blood (not recorded which).

CDR3 DNA sequence: TGCAGCGTTGAGGGGACTAGCGGGTCTTACACAGATACGCAGTATTTT. It yields the protein CSVEGTSGSYTDTQYF. The J gene is TRBJ2-3, the V gene TRBV29-1, with TRBD2 matching over 12 bases. V lost 3 bases to trimming and J lost 2 bases; unmatched junction nucleotides: 6. The CDR3 length is 16 residues. The germline CDR1 and CDR2 sequences are SQVTM and ANQGSEA.